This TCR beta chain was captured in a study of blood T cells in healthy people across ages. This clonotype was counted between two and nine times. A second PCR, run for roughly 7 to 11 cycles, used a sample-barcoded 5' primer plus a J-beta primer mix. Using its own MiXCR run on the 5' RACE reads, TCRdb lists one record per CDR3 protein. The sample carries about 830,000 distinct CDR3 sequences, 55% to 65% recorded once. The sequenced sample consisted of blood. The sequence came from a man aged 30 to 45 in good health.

In DNA form, the CDR3 reads TGCGCCAGCAGCTTGGGACAGGGCATCAACGAGCAGTACTTC. Translated: CASSLGQGINEQYF. The gene calls are TRBV5-1 and TRBJ2-7, with TRBD1 matching over 7 bases. CDR1 is SGHRS, CDR2 YFSETQ, per germline. J gave up 5 bases and V 0 bases, and 5 bases lay outside the gene matches. This CDR3 has 14 residues.